This paragraph reports one T cell receptor (beta chain). As yet, its antigen is unknown. At the end of more than 8 days of culture, CD4+ T cells were isolated. Researchers swapped half the medium for IL-2 medium on both days 3 and 7. The data derive from a study of vaccination effects on CD4 cells after COVID-19. The method was immunoSEQ multiplex PCR; TCRdb's version includes in-frame clones alone and lacks a portion of them. Among over 65,000 clones listed, over 60% were seen once. The source of this sequence is a human donor who received a COVID-19 vaccine. The sequencing here drew on CD4+ T cells from PBMCs cultured without peptide, taken before COVID-19 vaccination.

The CDR3 coding sequence is TGTGCCAGCAGCTATACTCGGGGGAAGCGGGGGGACACCGGGGAGCTGTTTTTT. This sequence encodes CASSYTRGKRGDTGELFF. V gene TRBV5-6 combines with J gene TRBJ2-2, with 9 bases aligning to TRBD2. CDR3 length equals 18 residues. V lost 3 bases and J lost 3; bases outside the gene matches: 12. CDR1 and CDR2 (germline): SGHDT, YYEEEE.